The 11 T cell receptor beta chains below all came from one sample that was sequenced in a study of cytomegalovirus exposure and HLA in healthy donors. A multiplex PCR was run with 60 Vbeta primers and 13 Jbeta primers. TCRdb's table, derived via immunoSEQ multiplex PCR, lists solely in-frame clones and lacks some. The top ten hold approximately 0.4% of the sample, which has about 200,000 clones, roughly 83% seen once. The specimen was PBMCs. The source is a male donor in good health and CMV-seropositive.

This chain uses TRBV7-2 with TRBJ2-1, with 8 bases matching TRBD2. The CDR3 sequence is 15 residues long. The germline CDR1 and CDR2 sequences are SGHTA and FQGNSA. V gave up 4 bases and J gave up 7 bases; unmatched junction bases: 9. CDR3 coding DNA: TGTGCCAGCAGCTCTCCTACGGGAGGGAGGAATGAGCAGTTCTTC. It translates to CASSSPTGGRNEQFF.

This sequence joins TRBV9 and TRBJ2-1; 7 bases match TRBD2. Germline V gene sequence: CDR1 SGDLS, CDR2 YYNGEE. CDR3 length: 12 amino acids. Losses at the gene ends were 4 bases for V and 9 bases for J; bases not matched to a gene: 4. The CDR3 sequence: CASSLGRGEQFF. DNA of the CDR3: TGTGCCAGCAGCCTAGGGAGGGGTGAGCAGTTCTTC.

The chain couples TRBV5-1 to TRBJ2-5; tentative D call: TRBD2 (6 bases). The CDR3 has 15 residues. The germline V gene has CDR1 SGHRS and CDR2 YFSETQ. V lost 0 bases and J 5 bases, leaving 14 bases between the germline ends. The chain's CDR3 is CASSLETRRGETQYF. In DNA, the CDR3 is TGCGCCAGCAGCTTGGAGACTCGGCGGGGTGAGACCCAGTACTTC.

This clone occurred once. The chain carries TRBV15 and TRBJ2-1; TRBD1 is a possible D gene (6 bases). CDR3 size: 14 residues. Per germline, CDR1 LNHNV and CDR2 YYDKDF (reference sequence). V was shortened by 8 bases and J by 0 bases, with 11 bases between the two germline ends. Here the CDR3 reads CATRTGSSYNEQFF. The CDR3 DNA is TGTGCCACCCGTACAGGGAGCTCCTACAATGAGCAGTTCTTC.

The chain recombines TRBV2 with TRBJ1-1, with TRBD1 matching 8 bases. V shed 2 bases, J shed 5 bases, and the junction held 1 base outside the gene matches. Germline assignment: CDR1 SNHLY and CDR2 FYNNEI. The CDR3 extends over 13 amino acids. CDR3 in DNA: TGTGCCAGCAGTGAAAACAGGGGGACTGAAGCTTTCTTT. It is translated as CASSENRGTEAFF.

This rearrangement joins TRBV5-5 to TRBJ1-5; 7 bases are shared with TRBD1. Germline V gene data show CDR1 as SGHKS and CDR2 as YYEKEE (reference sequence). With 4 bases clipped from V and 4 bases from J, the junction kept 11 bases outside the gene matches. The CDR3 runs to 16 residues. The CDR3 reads CASSRHYGQDNQPQHF. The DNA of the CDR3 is TGTGCCAGCAGCCGCCATTATGGACAGGATAATCAGCCCCAGCATTTT. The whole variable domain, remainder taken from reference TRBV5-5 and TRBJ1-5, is DAGVTQSPTHLIKTRGQQVTLRCSPISGHKSVSWYQQVLGQGPQFIFQYYEKEERGRGNFPDRFSARQFPNYSSELNVNALLLGDSALYLCASSRHYGQDNQPQHFGDGTRLSIL.

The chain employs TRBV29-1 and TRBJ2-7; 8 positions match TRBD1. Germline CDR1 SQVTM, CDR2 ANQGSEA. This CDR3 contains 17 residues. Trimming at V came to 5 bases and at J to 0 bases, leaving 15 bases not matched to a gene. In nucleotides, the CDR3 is TGCAGCGTTCTAACAGGGGGTCGCCGTTCGAGCTCCTACGAGCAGTACTTC. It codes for CSVLTGGRRSSSYEQYF.

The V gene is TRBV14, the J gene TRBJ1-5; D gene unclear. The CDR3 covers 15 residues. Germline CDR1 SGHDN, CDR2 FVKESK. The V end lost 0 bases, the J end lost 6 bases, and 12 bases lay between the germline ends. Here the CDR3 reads CASSQEEAVGQPQHF. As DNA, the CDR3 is TGTGCCAGCAGCCAAGAAGAGGCAGTTGGTCAGCCCCAGCATTTT.

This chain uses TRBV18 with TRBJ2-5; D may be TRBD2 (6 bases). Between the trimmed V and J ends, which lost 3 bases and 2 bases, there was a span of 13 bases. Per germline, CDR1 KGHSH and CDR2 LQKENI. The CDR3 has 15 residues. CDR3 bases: TGTGCCAGCTCACCTAGGGACTCAGTACAAGAGACCCAGTACTTC. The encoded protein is CASSPRDSVQETQYF.

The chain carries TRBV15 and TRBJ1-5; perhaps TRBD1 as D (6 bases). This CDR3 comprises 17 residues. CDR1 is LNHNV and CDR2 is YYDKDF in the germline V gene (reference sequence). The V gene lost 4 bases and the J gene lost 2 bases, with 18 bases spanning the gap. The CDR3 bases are TGTGCCACCAGCATAATATCAGGGGTGGGGCGCAATCAGCCCCAGCATTTT. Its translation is CATSIISGVGRNQPQHF.

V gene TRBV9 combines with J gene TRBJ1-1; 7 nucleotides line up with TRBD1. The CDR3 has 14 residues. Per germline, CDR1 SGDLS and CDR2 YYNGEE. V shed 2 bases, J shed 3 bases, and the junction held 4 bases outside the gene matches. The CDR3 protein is CASSVDTGDTEAFF. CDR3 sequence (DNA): TGTGCCAGCAGCGTTGATACAGGGGACACTGAAGCTTTCTTT.